These T cell receptor beta chains were read from a single sample in a study of identical twins. TCRdb fed the 5' RACE reads into MiXCR, producing one record per CDR3 protein. The data contain around 650,000 distinct CDR3 sequences, 7% to 7.5% of them singletons. These same data were also listed under a study on yellow fever vaccine responses in identical twins.

Sequencing was performed on PBMCs. These receptors were obtained from a young woman in good health. Each CDR3 is given with its conserved first and last residue.

CASSDHASGNTIYF,TRBV10-2,TRBJ1-3
CASSPSTGRSTDTQYF,TRBV12-3/TRBV12-4,TRBJ2-3
CSVSGFTEAFF,TRBV29-1,TRBJ1-1
CASTRQGGYGYTF,TRBV3-1,TRBJ1-2
CASSQDLAGKGHFSPLHF,TRBV4-2,TRBJ1-6
CSASSPGPHGPQETQYF,TRBV20-1,TRBJ2-5
CSAIPEANEKLFF,TRBV20-1,TRBJ1-4
CASSFHSANVKKGPNNEQFF,TRBV11-1,TRBJ2-1
CASSKLAGLEQFF,TRBV14,TRBJ2-1
CSAGNNRGNTEAFF,TRBV20-1,TRBJ1-1